The 31 T cell receptor beta chains below all came from one sample that was sequenced in a study of T-cell memory formation after mild COVID-19. One entry per CDR3 protein, called by TCRdb with MiXCR from the 5' RACE reads. The sample carries 300,000 to 350,000 distinct CDR3 sequences, approximately 14% recorded once. The source material was PBMCs or a T cell subset sorted from them (not recorded which). Receptor source: a man younger than 35 who had mild COVID-19 (a few samples of this study predate the infection). Cell type and time point are not known.

The chain carries TRBV12-3 or TRBV12-4 and TRBJ1-2; TRBD1 is a possible D gene (6 bases). The ends were cut back, 6 bases at V and 2 bases at J, with 16 bases in the middle. The CDR3 covers 15 residues. The DNA for the CDR3 is TGTGCCAGCAGCCCAACCGGGGGGCGAAACTATGGCTACACCTTC. Its protein is CASSPTGGRNYGYTF.

This clonotype was seen a few times. The rearrangement joins TRBV21-1 to TRBJ2-6; the table's D gene call, TRBD1, was not cross checked with the DNA. TRBV21-1 is labeled a pseudogene. CDR3 length: 18 amino acids. The CDR3 bases are TGTGCCAGCAGCAAAGAGGGTTTGCAGGGTCTGGGGGCCAACGTCCTGACTTTC. Translating gives CASSKEGLQGLGANVLTF.

This clonotype was seen at least ten times. The chain joins TRBV12-3 or TRBV12-4 to TRBJ2-4; 7 bases fit TRBD1. The CDR3 contains 15 residues. V was clipped by 6 bases and J by 0 bases; unmatched bases: 5. The CDR3 region is CASSRQGLAKNIQYF. For the CDR3, the DNA is TGTGCCAGCAGCCGACAGGGCCTAGCCAAAAACATTCAGTACTTC.

This clonotype was seen only a few times. The chain links TRBV4-1 to TRBJ2-3; possible D gene TRBD2, 6 bases. Deletions cut 5 bases from V and 5 bases from J, with 20 bases between. The V gene's germline CDR1 is MGHRA and CDR2 YSYEKL. This CDR3 is built from 16 residues. DNA for the CDR3: TGCGCCAGCAGCGAAGGCTGGAGGGTGGATGAAGATACGCAGTATTTT. Translation gives CASSEGWRVDEDTQYF.

This clonotype turned up a few times. The J gene is TRBJ2-2, the V gene TRBV13; 9 bases match TRBD1. CDR3 length: 15 amino acids. Trimming took 5 bases from V and 6 from J; bases not matched to a gene: 7. The germline V gene encodes CDR1 PRHDT and CDR2 FYEKMQ (reference sequence). CDR3 bases: TGTGCCAGCAGCATGGGACAGGGAGTCCCCGGGGAGCTGTTTTTT. This codes for CASSMGQGVPGELFF.

The rearrangement links TRBV20-1 to TRBJ1-4; 9 bases are shared with TRBD1. V was clipped by 4 bases and J by 7 bases; unmatched bases: 7. Per germline, CDR1 DFQATT and CDR2 SNEGSKA (reference sequence). The CDR3 spans 14 residues. The CDR3: CSATPGQGPEKLFF. The CDR3 bases are TGCAGTGCTACCCCCGGACAGGGGCCTGAAAAACTGTTTTTT.

This chain joins TRBV28 and TRBJ2-5; 8 bases match TRBD2. V shed 3 bases and J 2 bases; nucleotides not matched to a gene: 11. Germline V gene sequence: CDR1 MDHEN, CDR2 SYDVKM. There are 17 residues in the CDR3. CDR3 nucleotides: TGTGCCAGCAGTTTCGGCCGTGGAACTAGCGGACAAGAGACCCAGTACTTC. Its translation: CASSFGRGTSGQETQYF.

The gene calls are TRBV7-2 and TRBJ1-2; D gene unclear. Trimming took 1 base from V and 7 from J, leaving 4 bases between them. The germline gives CDR1 SGHTA, CDR2 FQGNSA. The CDR3 is 11 amino acids. CDR3 residues: CASSLVPGYTF. The CDR3 nucleotides read TGTGCCAGCAGCTTAGTACCTGGCTACACCTTC.

The sample holds a few counts of this clonotype. The chain recombines TRBV28 with TRBJ2-7; 8 positions agree with TRBD1. The trim removed 5 bases at V and 6 bases at J, leaving 6 bases unmatched. CDR1 is MDHEN and CDR2 is SYDVKM in the germline V gene. This CDR3 has 13 residues. The CDR3 DNA sequence: TGTGCCAGCAGTCGCACCACAGGGGGCGAGCAGTACTTC. It translates to CASSRTTGGEQYF.

At least ten counts were recorded for this clonotype. The chain carries TRBV20-1 and TRBJ2-2, with D perhaps TRBD1 (6 bases). The CDR3 runs 17 residues. From germline, CDR1 is DFQATT and CDR2 SNEGSKA (reference sequence). The V end was cut by 3 bases, the J end by 6 bases, with 23 bases between. CDR3 bases: TGCAGTGCTAGGGGCGTTCTCAGGGGCAATTCAGCCGGGGAGCTGTTTTTT. Translated, it gives CSARGVLRGNSAGELFF.

This clonotype was seen many times. CDR3 amino acids: CASSQGDRGHEQYV. The CDR3 DNA is TGCGCCAGCAGCCAAGGGGACAGGGGCCACGAGCAGTACGTC. V and J are TRBV4-1 and TRBJ2-7; 10 bases agree with TRBD1. The germline gives CDR1 MGHRA, CDR2 YSYEKL. The CDR3 runs 14 residues. J was trimmed by 5 bases and V by 1 base; bases with no gene match: 2.

The table lists this clonotype with a few counts. The rearrangement uses TRBV7-9 and TRBJ1-6, with a weak D call TRBD1 (6 bases). The CDR3 consists of 14 residues. V was clipped by 1 base and J by 8 bases, with 9 bases between them. From germline, CDR1 is SEHNR and CDR2 FQNEAQ (reference sequence). CDR3 coding DNA: TGTGCCAGCAGCTTAGGGGGGGCCTATTCACCCCTCCACTTT. This sequence encodes CASSLGGAYSPLHF.

This rearrangement joins TRBV4-2 to TRBJ2-2; either TRBD1 or TRBD2 may supply D (5 bases each). The CDR3 is 16 residues long. CDR1 and CDR2 from the germline V gene are LGHNA and YNFKEQ. The ends were cut back, 3 bases at V and 2 bases at J, with 13 bases in the middle. The CDR3 sequence is CASSHGAGSNTGELFF. CDR3 nucleotide sequence: TGTGCCAGCAGCCACGGGGCGGGTTCTAACACCGGGGAGCTGTTTTTT.

This clonotype came up a few times. V gene TRBV28 combines with J gene TRBJ2-5, with 8 bases identical to TRBD1. The J segment lost 5 bases and the V segment lost 6 bases, leaving 5 bases of the junction unmatched. The CDR3 has 13 residues. CDR1 is MDHEN, CDR2 SYDVKM, per germline. Here the CDR3 reads CASRSGQVETQYF. As DNA, the CDR3 is TGTGCCAGCAGATCGGGACAGGTGGAGACCCAGTACTTC.

This clonotype was seen only a few times. This rearrangement joins TRBV7-3 to TRBJ1-2; 7 nucleotides agree with TRBD1. Per germline, CDR1 SGHTA and CDR2 FQGTGA. The CDR3 covers 17 residues. J lost 7 bases, V lost 0 bases, and 14 bases had no gene match. CDR3 amino acids: CASSLTGGGPSSGGYTF. Written as DNA, the CDR3 is TGTGCCAGCAGCTTAACAGGAGGGGGCCCCTCCTCGGGTGGCTACACCTTC.

The rearrangement uses TRBV6-2 or TRBV6-3 and TRBJ1-5; the D is unclear. The CDR3 runs to 14 residues. Trimming shortened V by 0 bases and J by 4 bases, and 7 bases separated the two germline ends. Germline assignment: CDR1 MNHEY and CDR2 SVGEGT. CDR3 sequence reads: CASSYSPGNQPQHF. The DNA for the CDR3 is TGTGCCAGCAGTTACTCGCCGGGAAATCAGCCCCAGCATTTT.

The V and J genes are TRBV6-5 and TRBJ1-1, with 8 bases aligning to TRBD1. The CDR3 loop spans 14 amino acids. The V and J ends lost 2 bases and 1 base, in that order; junction bases with no gene match: 0. CDR1 and CDR2 from the germline V gene are MNHEY and SVGAGI. This CDR3 is CASSYGTGNTEAFF. CDR3 in DNA: TGTGCCAGCAGTTACGGGACAGGGAACACTGAAGCTTTCTTT.

This clonotype has a handful of counts. V usage is TRBV7-2 and J usage is TRBJ2-7; D could derive from TRBD1 or TRBD2 (5 bases each). The germline V and J ends were trimmed by 2 bases and 5 bases, with 25 bases remaining between them. Germline assignment: CDR1 SGHTA and CDR2 FQGNSA. The CDR3 sequence is 18 residues long. CDR3 residues: CASSLRAARRMGDDEQYF. CDR3 DNA sequence: TGTGCCAGCAGCTTACGCGCAGCGAGACGGATGGGGGACGACGAGCAGTACTTC.

The genes are TRBV7-9 and TRBJ2-5, with TRBD1 matching over 8 bases. The CDR3 runs to 13 residues. The germline V gene encodes CDR1 SEHNR and CDR2 FQNEAQ (reference sequence). V trimming: 6 bases; J trimming: 4 bases; junction bases outside the gene matches: 4. The CDR3: CASSQTGVETQYF. DNA for the CDR3: TGTGCCAGCAGTCAGACAGGGGTAGAGACCCAGTACTTC.

The V gene is TRBV6-4, the J gene TRBJ2-3; the D gene is possibly TRBD1 (5 bases). The V end lost 0 bases, the J end lost 5 bases, and 6 bases lay between the germline ends. The germline V gene has CDR1 MRHNA and CDR2 SNTAGT. This CDR3 comprises 13 residues. The DNA for the CDR3 is TGTGCCAGCAGTGACTCAAGGGGAGATACGCAGTATTTT. Protein product: CASSDSRGDTQYF.

Concerning this clonotype itself: A much larger clone differs from this one at a single base, so this may be a read error. The chain recombines TRBV6-5 with TRBJ1-2; D may be TRBD1 (5 bases). The germline gives CDR1 MNHEY, CDR2 SVGAGI. This CDR3 contains 15 residues. The CDR3 spells CASSYSAGVFYGCTF. In DNA, the CDR3 is TGTGCCAGCAGTTACTCCGCGGGGGTTTTCTATGGCTGCACCTTC.

This clonotype was recorded many times. J is TRBJ2-1 and V is TRBV7-9; 11 bases fit TRBD2. In germline, CDR1 is SEHNR, CDR2 FQNEAQ (reference sequence). Germline trimming cut 6 bases from V and 7 bases from J; bases unmatched to any gene: 8. The CDR3 is made up of 15 amino acids. This CDR3 is CASRYSGGALNEQFF. The DNA of the CDR3 is TGTGCCAGCAGGTATAGCGGGGGGGCGCTTAATGAGCAGTTCTTC.

This clonotype was observed a handful of times. The chain combines TRBV7-2 with TRBJ2-7, with TRBD2 matching 7 bases. V trimming: 1 base; J trimming: 4 bases; junction bases outside the gene matches: 4. The CDR3 contains 14 residues. Per germline, CDR1 SGHTA and CDR2 FQGNSA. CDR3 region: CASSLVGTTYEQYF. The CDR3 DNA reads TGTGCCAGCAGCTTAGTAGGGACTACATACGAGCAGTACTTC.

There are a few counts of this clonotype. V is TRBV12-3 or TRBV12-4 and J is TRBJ1-3, with unresolved D. The V end lost 3 bases, the J end lost 0 bases, and 6 bases lay between the germline ends. This CDR3 is 14 amino acids long. CDR3 coding DNA: TGTGCCAGCAGTTTCAAACACTCTGGAAACACCATATATTTT. As protein: CASSFKHSGNTIYF.

The rearrangement joins TRBV18 to TRBJ1-1; tentative D call: TRBD1 (5 bases). Deletions cut 4 bases from V and 4 bases from J, with 16 bases between. CDR1 KGHSH and CDR2 LQKENI come from the germline V gene. This CDR3 is built from 15 residues. In DNA form, the CDR3 reads TGTGCCAGCTCACTAAGTGGAGGGGTGGGCACTGAAGCTTTCTTT. It translates to CASSLSGGVGTEAFF.

This clonotype was recorded a few times. The chain recombines TRBV27 with TRBJ2-3; no clear D. Trimming cost V 11 bases and J 4 bases, with 13 bases left between them. This CDR3 contains 12 residues. Germline V gene data show CDR1 as MNHEY and CDR2 as SMNVEV (reference sequence). CDR3 protein: CAAADLADTQYF. Here the CDR3 DNA reads TGTGCCGCCGCGGACCTCGCAGATACGCAGTATTTT.

This clonotype was picked up a small number of times. The chain is built from TRBV20-1 and TRBJ2-7; D is undetermined. V gave up 0 bases and J gave up 0 bases, with 15 bases separating them. This CDR3 is 16 amino acids long. The germline V gene encodes CDR1 DFQATT and CDR2 SNEGSKA (reference sequence). CDR3 nucleotides: TGCAGTGCTAGAGATAGGGAACGCCCAAACTCCTACGAGCAGTACTTC. This translates into CSARDRERPNSYEQYF.

This chain connects TRBV10-3 to TRBJ2-7; maybe TRBD1 (5 bases). Between the trimmed V and J ends, which lost 10 bases and 0 bases, there was a span of 13 bases. Germline lookup yields CDR1 ENHRY and CDR2 SYGVKD. CDR3 length equals 13 residues. In DNA form, the CDR3 reads TGTGCCACCTTGGACACCTTCTCCTACGAGCAGTACTTC. Protein: CATLDTFSYEQYF.

The chain joins TRBV5-1 to TRBJ1-5, with 7 positions matching TRBD1. The V segment lost 4 bases and the J segment 6 bases; nucleotides outside the gene matches: 7. The CDR3 is 14 residues long. Per the germline V gene, CDR1 is SGHRS and CDR2 is YFSETQ. In nucleotides, the CDR3 is TGCGCCAGCAGCCCAGACAGGGATGGTCAGCCCCAGCATTTT. Translating it yields CASSPDRDGQPQHF. Full variable domain (remainder filled in from reference TRBV5-1 and TRBJ1-5): KAGVTQTPRYLIKTRGQQVTLSCSPISGHRSVSWYQQTPGQGLQFLFEYFSETQRNKGNFPGRFSGRQFSNSRSEMNVSTLELGDSALYLCASSPDRDGQPQHFGDGTRLSIL.

This chain joins TRBV7-9 and TRBJ2-3; TRBD2 agrees at 9 bases. Germline V gene data show CDR1 as SEHNR and CDR2 as FQNEAQ (reference sequence). Trimming at V came to 4 bases and at J to 3 bases, leaving 8 bases not matched to a gene. CDR3 length: 16 residues. CDR3 sequence (DNA): TGTGCCAGCAGCTGGGGACTAGCAGCCCCGACAGATACGCAGTATTTT. Its translation is CASSWGLAAPTDTQYF.

This clonotype was detected only a few times. The rearrangement joins TRBV18 to TRBJ1-1, with D hard to call. This CDR3 is built from 13 residues. Germline assignment: CDR1 KGHSH and CDR2 LQKENI. V lost 2 bases and J lost 3, with 7 bases in between. The CDR3 protein is CASSPFPDTEAFF. The CDR3 coding sequence is TGTGCCAGCTCACCATTTCCGGACACTGAAGCTTTCTTT.